The 31 T cell receptor beta chains presented below share a single source sample, sequenced in a study of tumor-infiltrating lymphocytes in glioblastoma multiforme. TCRB libraries came from RNA via three nested multiplex PCR rounds. TCRdb independently ran MiXCR on the multiplex PCR reads; one entry per CDR3 protein. The data contain some 15,000 distinct CDR3 sequences, 55% to 85% of them singletons. The sample taken for sequencing was brain tumor tissue. The receptor source for this set is a male donor with glioblastoma.

The chain has TRBV6-1 and TRBJ2-7; 7 nucleotides align to TRBD2. CDR1 and CDR2 (germline): MNHNS, SASEGT. V shed 0 bases and J 0 bases; nucleotides not matched to a gene: 2. The CDR3 length is 15 residues. The CDR3 reads CASSEAGGSSYEQYF. In DNA form, the CDR3 reads TGTGCCAGCAGTGAAGCGGGAGGGAGCTCCTACGAGCAGTACTTC.

V usage is TRBV10-3 and J usage is TRBJ2-1; D unclear. CDR3 length: 15 amino acids. V lost 6 bases and J 8 bases, leaving 20 bases between the germline ends. CDR1 is ENHRY and CDR2 is SYGVKD in the germline V gene. The DNA for the CDR3 is TGTGCCATCAGCGACCGGGTATCGGGTAGTGATGAGCAGTTCTTC. It translates to CAISDRVSGSDEQFF.

The chain employs TRBV7-9 and TRBJ1-5, with 8 bases fitting TRBD1. The CDR3 has 15 residues. V gave up 5 bases and J gave up 7 bases; unmatched junction bases: 10. Germline CDR1 is SEHNR and CDR2 is FQNEAQ (reference sequence). CDR3 DNA: TGTGCCAGCAGCCAGGGGGCGGGACAGTCCCAGCCCCAGCATTTT. Translated, it gives CASSQGAGQSQPQHF.

This chain uses TRBV10-2 with TRBJ1-5; 8 bases are a match to TRBD1. With V trimmed by 6 bases and J by 16 bases, 17 bases remained unmatched. The CDR3 contains 14 residues. The germline V gene encodes CDR1 WSHSY and CDR2 SAAADI. Here the CDR3 reads CASRPLATGDQPHF. The CDR3 DNA is TGCGCCAGCAGACCCTTGGCGACAGGGGATCAGCCCCATTTT.

The gene calls are TRBV29-1 and TRBJ2-1, with a possible D match to TRBD2 (6 bases). The CDR3 has 14 residues. Germline V gene lookup returns CDR1 SQVTM and CDR2 ANQGSEA. The V gene lost 7 bases and the J gene lost 10 bases, with 23 bases spanning the gap. CDR3 region: CSAPSGLSAGEQFF. CDR3 nucleotides: TGCAGCGCTCCCTCGGGACTCTCGGCAGGGGAGCAGTTCTTC.

With regard to this clonotype: A read error is possible here, since a much larger clone lies one base away. The chain has TRBV11-2 and TRBJ2-1, with D maybe TRBD2 (6 bases). The CDR3 length is 15 residues. Trimming pared 1 base from V and 6 bases from J, leaving 13 bases between. CDR1 is SGHAT and CDR2 is FQNNGV in the germline V gene. CDR3 protein: CASSLGRETINEQFF. CDR3 nucleotides: TGTGCCAGCAGCTTAGGTCGGGAGACCATCAATGAGCAGTTCTTC.

This chain connects TRBV12-1 to TRBJ2-7; TRBD1 is taken as the D call from the table, unchecked against the DNA. TRBV12-1 is a listed pseudogene. This CDR3 spans 16 amino acids. DNA for the CDR3: TGTGCCAGCGGAAGACATGGACAGGGAGCCGGGTACAAGCAGTACTTC. Translated: CASGRHGQGAGYKQYF.

The table lists this clonotype with a few counts. This chain connects TRBV6-1 to TRBJ1-6; unclear D gene. V lost 2 bases and J 8 bases, leaving 16 bases between the germline ends. Germline CDR1 reads MNHNS; CDR2 reads SASEGT. The CDR3 extends over 16 amino acids. The CDR3 spells CASSELDPRRDSPLHF. CDR3 coding DNA: TGTGCCAGCAGTGAACTGGACCCAAGAAGGGATTCACCCCTCCACTTT.

This clonotype turned up a few times. The gene calls are TRBV11-2 and TRBJ2-7; D possibly matches TRBD1 or TRBD2 (5 bases each). CDR3 length: 15 residues. The germline V gene encodes CDR1 SGHAT and CDR2 FQNNGV. V was cut by 4 bases and J by 2 bases, with 15 bases left in between. Here the CDR3 reads CASSWGWDGTYEQYF. As DNA, the CDR3 is TGTGCCAGCAGCTGGGGCTGGGACGGAACCTACGAGCAGTACTTC.

As concerns this clonotype: This CDR3 fails to terminate in the conserved phenylalanine or tryptophan, so it likely reflects a read error. The chain joins TRBV10-2 to TRBJ2-3; the D gene is possibly TRBD1 (6 bases). This CDR3 spans 15 amino acids. Germline lookup yields CDR1 WSHSY and CDR2 SAAADI. The CDR3 DNA sequence: TGCGCCTGCAGTGAGGCAGGGGCCGGGGCAGGTACGCAGTATTCT. Translated: CACSEAGAGAGTQYS.

This clonotype was detected a few times. The rearrangement joins TRBV6-5 to TRBJ2-3; D gene unclear. CDR1 MNHEY and CDR2 SVGAGI come from the germline V gene. V lost 6 bases and J lost 2, with 12 bases in between. The CDR3 contains 14 residues. For the CDR3, the DNA is TGTGCCAGCAGCGTAGGTTGGACCACAGATACGCAGTATTTT. It encodes CASSVGWTTDTQYF.

The V call is TRBV11-2, the J call TRBJ2-3; D could derive from TRBD1 or TRBD2 (5 bases each). The V end lost 6 bases, the J end lost 4 bases, and 17 bases lay between the germline ends. This CDR3 spans 15 amino acids. Per germline, CDR1 SGHAT and CDR2 FQNNGV. The CDR3 sequence: CASRWKGRRPDTQYF. The CDR3 region has the DNA TGTGCCAGCAGGTGGAAGGGACGGCGACCAGATACGCAGTATTTT.

Points on this clonotype: Germline and junction disagree at one end, which may indicate a read error. The V call is TRBV7-9, the J call TRBJ1-1; D remains unclear. Germline V CDR1 and CDR2: SEHNR, FQNEAQ (reference sequence). The CDR3 sequence is 20 residues long. The CDR3, as DNA: TGTGCCAGCAGCTTAGGCGGGTTTAGGGAGGTCCCATCGGGCGACAATGAAGCTTCCTTT. Its protein product is CASSLGGFREVPSGDNEASF.

The J gene is TRBJ1-1, the V gene TRBV6-5; D call uncertain. Trimming stripped 6 bases from V and 12 bases from J, with 17 bases between. This CDR3 is 12 amino acids long. Per germline, CDR1 MNHEY and CDR2 SVGAGI. The CDR3 nucleotides read TGTGCCAGCAGCCCAACCTACCCTGGGACTTTCTTT. Its protein product is CASSPTYPGTFF.

The CDR3 DNA reads as TGTGCCAGCAGTTACTCTGGCGGGAGGACCTACGAGCAGTACTTC. Translated, it gives CASSYSGGRTYEQYF. The genes are TRBV6-2 or TRBV6-3 and TRBJ2-7; 8 bases map to TRBD2. The CDR3 consists of 15 residues. Germline lookup yields CDR1 MNHEY and CDR2 SVGEGT. Trimming at V came to 0 bases and at J to 2 bases, leaving 3 bases not matched to a gene.

The chain combines TRBV20-1 with TRBJ2-7; TRBD1 agrees at 7 bases. Germline assignment: CDR1 DFQATT and CDR2 SNEGSKA (reference sequence). This CDR3 has 11 amino acids. The V gene end was trimmed by 3 bases and the J gene end by 6 bases; junction bases not matched to a gene: 2. The CDR3 sequence: CSASPGGEQYF. The CDR3 DNA reads as TGCAGTGCTAGCCCAGGGGGCGAGCAGTACTTC.

CDR3 in amino acids: CSALTDRGVDNEQFF. CDR3 sequence (DNA): TGCAGTGCTTTGACGGACAGGGGCGTCGACAATGAGCAGTTCTTC. The chain uses TRBV20-1 and TRBJ2-1; 9 nucleotides line up with TRBD1. With V trimmed by 5 bases and J by 5 bases, 10 bases remained unmatched. The CDR3 is 15 residues long. In germline, CDR1 is DFQATT, CDR2 SNEGSKA (reference sequence).

The rearrangement links TRBV11-3 to TRBJ2-3; 8 nucleotides match TRBD2. With 3 bases clipped from V and 0 bases from J, the junction kept 11 bases outside the gene matches. Per germline, CDR1 SGHNT and CDR2 YENEEA. The length of the CDR3 is 18 residues. CDR3 sequence: CASSFDGRAFVSTDTQYF. The CDR3, as DNA: TGTGCCAGCAGCTTCGACGGGAGGGCCTTTGTGAGCACAGATACGCAGTATTTT.

This sequence joins TRBV24-1 and TRBJ2-1; the D is unclear. The CDR3 length is 12 residues. The germline CDR1 and CDR2 sequences are KGHDR and SFDVKD. Trimming took off 5 bases at V and 9 bases at J, with 10 bases between the two ends. The CDR3 is CATSGQYSEQFF. In nucleotides, the CDR3 is TGTGCCACCAGTGGCCAGTATAGTGAGCAGTTCTTC.

The V call is TRBV11-2, the J call TRBJ2-1; D not resolved. Trimming shortened V by 5 bases and J by 9 bases, and 14 bases separated the two germline ends. Germline lookup yields CDR1 SGHAT and CDR2 FQNNGV. The CDR3 runs to 13 residues. The DNA of the CDR3 is TGTGCCAGCAGCCTAGGCGATATTACTGAGCAGTTCTTC. Translated, it gives CASSLGDITEQFF. Based on the CDR3 plus reference TRBV11-2 and TRBJ2-1, the full variable domain is EAGVAQSPRYKIIEKRQSVAFWCNPISGHATLYWYQQILGQGPKLLIQFQNNGVVDDSQLPKDRFSAERLKGVDSTLKIQPAKLEDSAVYLCASSLGDITEQFFGPGTRLTVL.

This clonotype was seen a few times. Germline is not matched at one junction end, which may reflect a read error. The CDR3 reads CSSSSQNGGQHYGYTF. The DNA for the CDR3 is TGTTCCAGCAGTTCCCAGAATGGGGGACAGCACTATGGCTACACCTTC. V gene TRBV7-9 combines with J gene TRBJ1-2; 7 bases fit TRBD1. This CDR3 has 16 amino acids. Germline V gene lookup returns CDR1 SEHNR and CDR2 FQNEAQ (reference sequence).

This clonotype appeared a single time. The rearrangement joins TRBV29-1 to TRBJ1-2, with unresolved D. The CDR3 runs to 11 residues. Germline V CDR1 and CDR2: SQVTM, ANQGSEA. CDR3 loop: CTADHFDGYTF. The CDR3 DNA is TGCACCGCGGACCACTTCGATGGCTACACCTTC. Full variable domain (rest looked up from reference TRBV29-1 and TRBJ1-2): SAVISQKPSRDICQRGTSLTIQCQVDSQVTMMFWYRQQPGQSLTLIATANQGSEATYESGFVIDKFPISRPNLTFSTLTVSNMSPEDSSIYLCTADHFDGYTFGSGTRLTVV.

The gene calls are TRBV11-2 and TRBJ2-1; no firm D call. This CDR3 has 12 amino acids. Per the germline V gene, CDR1 is SGHAT and CDR2 is FQNNGV. V lost 5 bases and J lost 3, with 5 bases in between. The CDR3 region has the DNA TGTGCCAGCAGCGCGAACTACAATGAGCAGTTCTTC. This codes for CASSANYNEQFF.

The rearrangement joins TRBV12-3 or TRBV12-4 to TRBJ2-7; D might be TRBD2 (6 bases). This CDR3 has 15 amino acids. V dropped 2 bases and J dropped 4 bases, with 15 bases sitting between them. The CDR3 coding sequence is TGTGCCAGCAGTTTATTCGGGGGTCCAACATACGAGCAGTACTTC. Amino acids: CASSLFGGPTYEQYF.

With respect to this clonotype: No conserved phenylalanine or tryptophan is present at the end of the CDR3, so a read error is the likely explanation. The chain is built from TRBV11-3 and TRBJ2-1; 11 bases line up with TRBD2. Germline CDR1 reads SGHNT; CDR2 reads YENEEA. The CDR3 contains 20 residues. Written as DNA, the CDR3 is TGTGCCATCAGCCCGAGCTTAGGCTCCGGGGCTAGCGGGAGGAACAATGAGCAGTTCCTC. As protein: CAISPSLGSGASGRNNEQFL.

This clonotype showed up just a few times. The chain is built from TRBV11-2 and TRBJ1-1; tentatively, D is TRBD1 (6 bases). CDR1 and CDR2 from the germline V gene are SGHAT and FQNNGV. Trimming cost V 7 bases and J 5 bases, with 20 bases left between them. The CDR3 loop spans 15 amino acids. CDR3 nucleotide sequence: TGTGCCAGCATTCCTTGGGGGGGGCATGGGACTGAAGCTTTCTTT. It is translated as CASIPWGGHGTEAFF.

The chain recombines TRBV5-1 with TRBJ2-2; D possibly corresponds to TRBD1 (6 bases). V lost 4 bases and J 7 bases, leaving 20 bases between the germline ends. The CDR3 runs 16 residues. CDR1 and CDR2 from the germline V gene are SGHRS and YFSETQ. The CDR3 DNA follows: TGCGCCAGCAGCCCCTTAGGGGGAAGCGTTGACGGGGAGCTGTTTTTT. This sequence encodes CASSPLGGSVDGELFF.

Worth noting for this clonotype: Compared with germline, one end of the junction differs, possibly owing to a read error. The chain is built from TRBV11-2 and TRBJ1-1; possible D gene TRBD1, 5 bases. Per the germline V gene, CDR1 is SGHAT and CDR2 is FQNNGV. This CDR3 contains 14 residues. The CDR3 sequence is CASSLGLTDTEAYF. The CDR3 nucleotides read TGTGCCAGCAGCCTAGGCTTGACGGACACTGAAGCTTACTTT. Full variable domain (outside the CDR3, taken from reference TRBV11-2 and TRBJ1-1): EAGVAQSPRYKIIEKRQSVAFWCNPISGHATLYWYQQILGQGPKLLIQFQNNGVVDDSQLPKDRFSAERLKGVDSTLKIQPAKLEDSAVYLCASSLGLTDTEAYFGQGTRLTVV.

The chain recombines TRBV6-1 with TRBJ1-2; the D gene is possibly TRBD1 (6 bases). Germline V CDR1 and CDR2: MNHNS, SASEGT. There are 14 residues in the CDR3. Trimming cost V 3 bases and J 5 bases, with 13 bases left between them. The CDR3 sequence: CASSDSGAVYGYTF. The CDR3 coding sequence is TGTGCCAGCAGTGACTCGGGGGCTGTATATGGCTACACCTTC.

The chain has TRBV6-6 and TRBJ1-5; 9 bases are a match to TRBD1. CDR3 length: 17 amino acids. Germline-derived CDR1 and CDR2 are MNHNY and SVGAGI (reference sequence). The J segment lost 0 bases and the V segment lost 5 bases, leaving 8 bases of the junction unmatched. The CDR3 reads CASSPTGGPYSNQPQHF. The CDR3 DNA is TGTGCCAGCAGTCCTACAGGGGGCCCATATAGCAATCAGCCCCAGCATTTT.

Remarks on this clonotype: No conserved phenylalanine or tryptophan ends this CDR3, so it is likely a read error. The V call is TRBV4-1, the J call TRBJ2-7, with a possible D match to TRBD2 (6 bases). The CDR3 covers 13 residues. Deletions cut 4 bases from V and 0 bases from J, with 7 bases between. Germline assignment: CDR1 MGHRA and CDR2 YSYEKL. The CDR3 coding sequence is TGCGCCAGCAGCCGGGGACTCTCCTACGAGCAGTACTCC. This translates into CASSRGLSYEQYS.